This T cell receptor beta chain was sequenced during a study of blood T cell repertoires in COVID-19. V was pared by 5 bases and J by 2 bases, with 2 bases of the junction left unmatched. This CDR3 has 14 amino acids. Per the germline V gene, CDR1 is SGDLS and CDR2 is YYNGEE. Sequencing used immunoSEQ multiplex PCR; TCRdb keeps in-frame clones, though not all of them. The table includes some 320,000 clones, around 87% detected once. Cohort assignment relied on participant-reported clinical history. This TCR came from a woman under 40 who had recovered from COVID-19. This chain joins TRBV9 and TRBJ2-2; the match to TRBD2 covers 8 bases. The sequencing sample was made of PBMCs or T cells enriched from blood (not recorded which). The CDR3: CASSRGGNTGELFF. CDR3 coding DNA: TGTGCCAGCAGTCGGGGGGGCAACACCGGGGAGCTGTTTTTT.